The rows below give T cell receptor beta chains drawn from one sample of a study of technical replicates of blood from a handful of donors. The protocol was immunoSEQ multiplex PCR, while the TCRdb copy is restricted to in-frame clones and leaves out a portion. The repertoire holds more than 90,000 clones, with around 95% as singletons. Sequenced input: T cells isolated from PBMCs. These receptor sequences come from a human donor in good health. Both conserved end residues are part of each CDR3. D genes are given only for firm matches. For some rows the clone size is stated as once, few or many, or as a class when expanded; others skip it.

V: TRBV6-5; D: NA; J: TRBJ2-6; size: NA; CDR3: CASSYEGGSGANVLTF; DNA: TGTGCCAGCAGTTACGAAGGCGGCTCTGGGGCCAACGTCCTGACTTTC
V: TRBV30; D: NA; J: TRBJ2-1; size: NA; CDR3: CAWSGISASLDEQFF; DNA: TGTGCCTGGAGTGGAATTAGCGCGTCTCTGGATGAGCAGTTCTTC
V: TRBV5-1; D: NA; J: TRBJ2-7; size: NA; CDR3: CASSLESGAEQYF; DNA: TGCGCCAGCAGCTTGGAATCTGGGGCCGAGCAGTACTTC
V: TRBV6-6; D: TRBD2; J: TRBJ2-3; size: NA; CDR3: CASSYPSGNRYF; DNA: TGTGCCAGCAGTTACCCTAGCGGGAATAGGTATTTT
V: TRBV5-5; D: NA; J: TRBJ2-7; size: NA; CDR3: CASRTDSSYEQYF; DNA: TGTGCCAGCAGGACCGACAGCTCCTACGAGCAGTACTTC
V: TRBV7-9; D: NA; J: TRBJ2-7; size: few; CDR3: CASSPTSNEQYF; DNA: TGTGCCAGCAGCCCAACTAGCAACGAGCAGTACTTC
V: TRBV5-1; D: TRBD2; J: TRBJ2-1; size: NA; CDR3: CASSLSSGSNEQFF; DNA: TGCGCCAGCAGCTTGTCTAGCGGGAGCAATGAGCAGTTCTTC
V: TRBV11-2; D: NA; J: TRBJ1-1; size: once; CDR3: CASSLDPRNTEAFF; DNA: TGTGCCAGCAGCTTAGATCCCCGGAACACTGAAGCTTTCTTT
V: TRBV19; D: NA; J: TRBJ2-3; size: NA; CDR3: CASSIGQGNRDTQYF; DNA: TGTGCCAGTAGTATAGGGCAGGGTAACAGAGATACGCAGTATTTT
V: TRBV4-3; D: NA; J: TRBJ1-4; size: NA; CDR3: CASSRGDGNEKLFF; DNA: TGCGCCAGCAGCCGGGGGGACGGGAATGAAAAACTGTTTTTT
V: TRBV5-6; D: NA; J: TRBJ1-4; size: few; CDR3: CASSLSGSYEKLFF; DNA: TGTGCCAGCAGCCTATCCGGTAGTTATGAAAAACTGTTTTTT
V: TRBV10-3; D: NA; J: TRBJ2-3; size: few; CDR3: CAISGYLADTQYF; DNA: TGTGCCATCAGTGGGTACTTGGCAGATACGCAGTATTTT
V: TRBV6-4; D: NA; J: TRBJ2-5; size: once; CDR3: CASRDLSGGIQETQYF; DNA: TGTGCCAGCAGGGACCTAAGCGGAGGTATTCAAGAGACCCAGTACTTC
V: TRBV6-5; D: NA; J: TRBJ1-2; size: NA; CDR3: CASSWTPNYGYTF; DNA: TGTGCCAGCAGTTGGACTCCTAACTATGGCTACACCTTC
V: TRBV5-4; D: TRBD1; J: TRBJ1-1; size: few; CDR3: CASRLGQMNTEAFF; DNA: TGTGCCAGCAGACTGGGACAGATGAACACTGAAGCTTTCTTT
V: TRBV4-1; D: NA; J: TRBJ1-1; size: NA; CDR3: CASSQGQGKNTEAFF; DNA: TGCGCCAGCAGCCAAGGGCAGGGGAAAAACACTGAAGCTTTCTTT
V: TRBV28; D: TRBD1; J: TRBJ1-1; size: NA; CDR3: CASSPLDRGHTEAFF; DNA: TGTGCCAGCAGTCCACTGGACAGGGGGCACACTGAAGCTTTCTTT
V: TRBV5-1; D: NA; J: TRBJ2-1; size: NA; CDR3: CASSPPQGNHEQFF; DNA: TGCGCCAGCAGCCCACCCCAGGGTAACCATGAGCAGTTCTTC
V: TRBV9; D: NA; J: TRBJ1-5; size: few; CDR3: CASSPSGGNQPQHF; DNA: TGTGCCAGCAGCCCGTCAGGGGGCAATCAGCCCCAGCATTTT
V: TRBV7-8; D: NA; J: TRBJ1-4; size: NA; CDR3: CASSPMGSEKLFF; DNA: TGTGCCAGCAGCCCAATGGGCAGTGAAAAACTGTTTTTT
V: TRBV6-6; D: NA; J: TRBJ1-1; size: once; CDR3: CASSYSVQGRGEAFF; DNA: TGTGCCAGCAGTTACTCGGTACAGGGCCGAGGTGAAGCTTTCTTT
V: TRBV7-6; D: NA; J: TRBJ2-1; size: NA; CDR3: CASSPNLINEQFF; DNA: TGTGCCAGCAGCCCCAACTTAATCAATGAGCAGTTCTTC
V: TRBV9; D: NA; J: TRBJ2-2; size: NA; CDR3: CASRGAITGELFF; DNA: TGTGCCAGCAGGGGGGCCATCACCGGGGAGCTGTTTTTT
V: TRBV9; D: NA; J: TRBJ1-1; size: once; CDR3: CASSVGRNRVNTEAFF; DNA: TGTGCCAGCAGCGTAGGTAGAAACAGGGTGAACACTGAAGCTTTCTTT
V: TRBV29-1; D: TRBD2; J: TRBJ2-5; size: NA; CDR3: CSVPSGKETQYF; DNA: TGCAGCGTTCCTAGCGGGAAGGAGACCCAGTACTTC
V: TRBV4-1; D: NA; J: TRBJ2-3; size: NA; CDR3: CASSLTGPLGTQYF; DNA: TGCGCCAGCAGCCTAACAGGTCCCCTCGGTACGCAGTATTTT
V: TRBV7-2; D: TRBD1; J: TRBJ1-5; size: NA; CDR3: CASSPPQGAFGQPQHF; DNA: TGTGCCAGCAGCCCCCCACAGGGGGCATTCGGTCAGCCCCAGCATTTT
V: TRBV4-2; D: NA; J: TRBJ1-1; size: NA; CDR3: CASSPQWQGQSVWNTEAFF; DNA: TGTGCCAGCAGCCCTCAGTGGCAGGGCCAGTCTGTGTGGAACACTGAAGCTTTCTTT
V: TRBV9; D: NA; J: TRBJ2-3; size: NA; CDR3: CASSRSRGTDTQYF; DNA: TGTGCCAGCAGCCGTAGTAGGGGAACAGATACGCAGTATTTT
V: TRBV9; D: NA; J: TRBJ1-5; size: NA; CDR3: CASSEGGNQPQHF; DNA: TGTGCCAGCAGCGAGGGAGGAAATCAGCCCCAGCATTTT
V: TRBV30; D: NA; J: TRBJ2-7; size: once; CDR3: CAWRGQFLEQYF; DNA: TGTGCCTGGAGGGGACAATTCCTCGAGCAGTACTTC